Below, 3 T cell receptor beta chains from the same sample are listed, as sequenced in a study of CD4 and CD8 cells across lung adenocarcinoma regions. TCRdb re-analysed the PCR reads in MiXCR, keeping a single row per CDR3 protein. Among 13,000 or so distinct CDR3 sequences listed, around 40% were seen once. The sequenced material came from CD4+ T cells from the center of a lung tumor. These receptors were taken from a male donor with lung adenocarcinoma. The CD4 and CD8 labels of this study may be unreliable.

The V gene is TRBV10-1, the J gene TRBJ2-3; maybe TRBD2 (5 bases). Trimming shortened V by 9 bases and J by 11 bases, and 21 bases separated the two germline ends. CDR3 length equals 13 residues. CDR1 is WNHNN and CDR2 is SYGVQD in the germline V gene (reference sequence). CDR3 sequence (DNA): TGCGCCAGGGGTGAGGGAGCAAAAAACATGCAGTATTTT. Amino acids: CARGEGAKNMQYF.

With respect to this clonotype: Sequence at one end of the junction differs from germline and may be a read error. The genes are TRBV6-8 and TRBJ2-3; TRBD2 matches at 10 bases. CDR3 length: 16 amino acids. In germline, CDR1 is MNHGY, CDR2 SAAAGT. In DNA form, the CDR3 reads TGTGCCAGCGGCGGGCTAGCGGGAGATCCCACAGATACCCAGTATTTT. It encodes CASGGLAGDPTDTQYF.

There are many counts of this clonotype. The V call is TRBV6-1, the J call TRBJ2-3; D gene uncertain. The length of the CDR3 is 11 residues. Germline loops: CDR1 MNHNS, CDR2 SASEGT. Between the trimmed V and J ends, which lost 9 bases and 3 bases, there was a span of 7 bases. The CDR3 region is CASKTTDTQYF. As DNA, the CDR3 is TGTGCCAGTAAGACTACAGATACGCAGTATTTT.